The next 5 T cell receptor beta chains were all read from a single sample in a study of Graves' ophthalmopathy and Graves' hyperthyroidism. RNA transcripts served as template for amplifying TCR beta CDR3 sequences. First-round RT-PCR relied on HTBI primers, and a second-round multiplex PCR came next. MiXCR, applied by TCRdb to the multiplex PCR reads, yields one record per CDR3 protein. The sample contains some 750,000 distinct CDR3 sequences, 35% to 50% of which appear only once. The sequenced material came from peripheral blood. These receptors originate from an adult man with Graves' ophthalmopathy.

As to this clonotype: Sequence at one end of the junction differs from germline and may be a read error. The rearrangement joins TRBV19 to TRBJ2-2; D perhaps matches TRBD2 (5 bases). The CDR3 is 14 amino acids. Germline lookup yields CDR1 LNHDA and CDR2 SQIVND (reference sequence). CDR3 in amino acids: CVSREFYDTGELFF. The CDR3 coding sequence is TGTGTCAGTAGGGAGTTTTACGACACCGGGGAGCTGTTTTTT.

The V and J genes are TRBV20-1 and TRBJ2-7, with 10 nucleotides matching TRBD2. CDR3 length: 14 residues. Germline V gene lookup returns CDR1 DFQATT and CDR2 SNEGSKA (reference sequence). The V gene end was trimmed by 4 bases and the J gene end by 5 bases; junction bases not matched to a gene: 8. The CDR3 sequence: CSATSGRRLDEQYF. The CDR3 nucleotides are TGCAGTGCTACTAGCGGGAGAAGATTGGACGAGCAGTACTTC.

The V call is TRBV29-1, the J call TRBJ1-1, with D possibly matching TRBD1 (5 bases). CDR1 is SQVTM and CDR2 is ANQGSEA in the germline V gene. The CDR3 length is 13 residues. Trimming pared 5 bases from V and 7 bases from J, leaving 17 bases between. Written as DNA, the CDR3 is TGCAGCGTTTCACACCTGGGGCAGAATGAAGCTTTCTTT. Protein sequence: CSVSHLGQNEAFF.

V and J are TRBV5-1 and TRBJ1-6; D is undetermined. There are 15 residues in the CDR3. The V gene lost 0 bases and the J gene lost 3 bases, with 7 bases spanning the gap. Germline loops: CDR1 SGHRS, CDR2 YFSETQ. The CDR3 sequence: CASSLEGGYNSPLHF. In DNA form, the CDR3 reads TGCGCCAGCAGCTTGGAGGGAGGCTATAATTCACCCCTCCACTTT.

The chain employs TRBV5-1 and TRBJ2-7; the match to TRBD2 covers 8 bases. CDR3 size: 16 residues. Germline CDR1 SGHRS, CDR2 YFSETQ. Trimming at V came to 4 bases and at J to 2 bases, leaving 11 bases not matched to a gene. Here the CDR3 reads CASSHDSGIVPYEQYF. The CDR3 DNA sequence: TGCGCCAGCAGCCATGATAGCGGGATCGTTCCCTACGAGCAGTACTTC.